These 13 T cell receptor beta chains were sequenced from one sample in a study of blood T cell repertoires in COVID-19. Assay used: immunoSEQ multiplex PCR; TCRdb lists only in-frame clones, some missing. The data hold some 260,000 clones, with approximately 86% observed a single time. The source material was peripheral blood. These receptors came from a woman aged 25 to 39 with acute or convalescent COVID-19.

This clone has a single count. The chain links TRBV18 to TRBJ2-2, with 7 bases aligning to TRBD1. V shed 3 bases, J shed 4 bases, and the junction held 8 bases outside the gene matches. The CDR3 is 16 residues long. Germline CDR1 KGHSH, CDR2 LQKENI. The CDR3 DNA reads TGTGCCAGCTCACCGCGACAGGGCGGTGGCACCGGGGAGCTGTTTTTT. Encoded protein: CASSPRQGGGTGELFF. Full variable domain (rest looked up from reference TRBV18 and TRBJ2-2): NAGVMQNPRHLVRRRGQEARLRCSPMKGHSHVYWYRQLPEEGLKFMVYLQKENIIDESGMPKERFSAEFPKEGPSILRIQQVVRGDSAAYFCASSPRQGGGTGELFFGEGSRLTVL.

This clone came up once. This rearrangement joins TRBV2 to TRBJ2-1; 7 bases match TRBD2. Germline V CDR1 and CDR2: SNHLY, FYNNEI. Trimming took 4 bases from V and 10 from J; bases not matched to a gene: 7. The CDR3 is 13 amino acids. This chain's CDR3 is CASSGLAVQEQFF. The CDR3 DNA is TGTGCCAGCAGTGGACTAGCTGTACAGGAGCAGTTCTTC.

The rearrangement uses TRBV20-1 and TRBJ2-7; tentatively, D is TRBD2 (6 bases). The CDR3 totals 13 residues. The V gene's germline CDR1 is DFQATT and CDR2 SNEGSKA (reference sequence). Trimming left V 3 bases short and J 2 bases short, with 11 bases between. The CDR3 is CSASPRLAYEQYF. CDR3 coding DNA: TGCAGTGCTAGTCCGCGACTAGCCTACGAGCAGTACTTC.

CDR3 DNA sequence: TGTGCCATCAGTGATCTAGCGGGAGTCGGTGAGCAGTTCTTC. Protein product: CAISDLAGVGEQFF. The chain uses TRBV10-3 and TRBJ2-1; TRBD2 matches 10 bases. V gave up 3 bases and J gave up 9 bases; unmatched junction bases: 5. Germline loops: CDR1 ENHRY, CDR2 SYGVKD. This CDR3 contains 14 residues.

In this sample, this clone turned up a few times. The rearrangement joins TRBV15 to TRBJ2-7, with a possible D match to TRBD2 (6 bases). Germline CDR1 reads LNHNV; CDR2 reads YYDKDF (reference sequence). The CDR3 totals 15 residues. Trimming pared 0 bases from V and 4 bases from J, leaving 13 bases between. The CDR3 DNA reads TGTGCCACCAGCAGAGACCTATCGGGACTGTACGAGCAGTACTTC. This translates into CATSRDLSGLYEQYF.

In regard to this clone: Other nucleotide sequences in the sample specify the same CDR3. CDR3 residues: CASSLGQGMNTEAFF. For the CDR3, the DNA is TGCGCCAGCAGCTTGGGGCAGGGGATGAACACTGAAGCTTTCTTT. J is TRBJ1-1 and V is TRBV5-1; a possible D gene is TRBD1 (6 bases). Germline-derived CDR1 and CDR2 are SGHRS and YFSETQ. The CDR3 runs 15 residues. V gave up 0 bases and J gave up 0 bases, with 9 bases separating them.

This rearrangement joins TRBV27 to TRBJ1-5; tentatively, D is TRBD1 (5 bases). CDR3 length: 15 amino acids. Germline V gives CDR1 MNHEY, CDR2 SMNVEV (reference sequence). Trimming stripped 7 bases from V and 2 bases from J, with 15 bases between. The CDR3 reads CASTPLGGGNQPQHF. The CDR3 DNA sequence: TGTGCCAGCACCCCCTTGGGGGGAGGCAATCAGCCCCAGCATTTT.

In this sample, this clone turned up once. The CDR3, as DNA: TGTGCCAGCAGCCAAGATCGAGCCGGGGAGACCCAGTACTTC. It codes for CASSQDRAGETQYF. The chain recombines TRBV14 with TRBJ2-5; D gene ambiguous. CDR3 length: 14 residues. Germline CDR1 and CDR2: SGHDN and FVKESK. Trimming stripped 0 bases from V and 5 bases from J, with 10 bases between.

The chain joins TRBV9 to TRBJ2-2; 7 nucleotides line up with TRBD1. V dropped 5 bases and J dropped 5; count of bases not matched to a gene: 0. The CDR3 extends over 12 amino acids. Germline V gene data show CDR1 as SGDLS and CDR2 as YYNGEE. The CDR3 protein is CASRDRTGELFF. CDR3 nucleotide sequence: TGTGCCAGCAGGGACAGGACCGGGGAGCTGTTTTTT.

V is TRBV11-2 and J is TRBJ2-6; 10 bases agree with TRBD1. The CDR3 sequence is 18 residues long. With V trimmed by 1 base and J by 1 base, 4 bases remained unmatched. Germline V gene sequence: CDR1 SGHAT, CDR2 FQNNGV. As DNA, the CDR3 is TGTGCCAGCAGCTTAGGGGACAGGGGCCCGTCTGGGGCCAACGTCCTGACTTTC. It specifies CASSLGDRGPSGANVLTF.

The J gene is TRBJ2-3, the V gene TRBV6-5; 8 bases are shared with TRBD2. The CDR3 contains 14 residues. The junction had 4 bases not matched to a gene; V was cut back by 6 bases and J by 2 bases. The germline gives CDR1 MNHEY, CDR2 SVGAGI. The CDR3 DNA reads as TGTGCCAGCAGGCGGACTAGCTTCACAGATACGCAGTATTTT. Translating gives CASRRTSFTDTQYF.

This chain uses TRBV27 with TRBJ2-2; the D gene is possibly TRBD1 (5 bases). Germline V lookup: CDR1 MNHEY, CDR2 SMNVEV (reference sequence). Trimming removed 2 bases at V and 6 bases at J, with 13 bases between. The CDR3 extends over 15 amino acids. The CDR3 here is CASSLRGLSSGELFF. The CDR3 DNA reads TGTGCCAGCAGTTTAAGGGGTCTTTCTTCCGGGGAGCTGTTTTTT.

The genes are TRBV7-2 and TRBJ1-2; 9 bases fit TRBD1. The trim removed 0 bases at V and 2 bases at J, leaving 4 bases unmatched. Germline values: CDR1 SGHTA, CDR2 FQGNSA. The CDR3 spans 16 residues. Here the CDR3 reads CASSLALGQGNYGYTF. CDR3 in DNA: TGTGCCAGCAGCTTAGCGTTGGGACAGGGAAACTATGGCTACACCTTC.